The 28 T cell receptor beta chains reported below all come from one sample, sequenced in a study of Graves' ophthalmopathy and Graves' hyperthyroidism. RNA served as the template for amplifying TCR beta CDR3 regions. Second-round multiplex PCR came after a first-round RT-PCR that employed HTBI primers. TCRdb redid the calling of the multiplex PCR reads with MiXCR, one entry per CDR3 protein. Seen here are about 1.2 million distinct CDR3 sequences, roughly 35% observed once, and the top ten hold 11%. The source material was peripheral blood or thyroid tissue (not recorded which). The receptors were gathered from an adult man with Graves' hyperthyroidism.

As to this clonotype: This may arise from a read error, as a much more abundant clone is one base away. V usage is TRBV9 and J usage is TRBJ2-5, with 7 bases identical to TRBD2. The CDR3 has 15 amino acids. Germline lookup yields CDR1 SGDLS and CDR2 YYNGEE. Trimming removed 0 bases from V and 5 bases from J; junction bases left unmatched: 7. DNA for the CDR3: TGTGCCAGCAGCGTAGTGGGACGGGGGGTTGAGACCCAGTACTTC. Its protein product is CASSVVGRGVETQYF.

This clonotype has a count of ten or more. This chain links TRBV19 with TRBJ1-5; possibly TRBD1 for D (5 bases). CDR1 LNHDA and CDR2 SQIVND come from the germline V gene (reference sequence). The CDR3 spans 14 residues. The germline V and J ends were trimmed by 5 bases and 6 bases, with 14 bases remaining between them. The CDR3 DNA sequence: TGTGCCAGTAGTGGCAGTCAGGGCAGTCAGCCCCAGCATTTT. Protein: CASSGSQGSQPQHF.

This clonotype occurred once. This chain uses TRBV7-2 with TRBJ1-1; D may be TRBD1 (5 bases). Germline CDR1 SGHTA, CDR2 FQGNSA. V dropped 5 bases and J dropped 6 bases, with 13 bases sitting between them. The CDR3 runs 13 residues. The CDR3 region is CASSQGGASEAFF. The CDR3 nucleotides read TGTGCCAGCAGCCAGGGAGGGGCATCTGAAGCTTTCTTT. Variable domain in full (rest from reference TRBV7-2 and TRBJ1-1): GAGVSQSPSNKVTEKGKDVELRCDPISGHTALYWYRQSLGQGLEFLIYFQGNSAPDKSGLPSDRFSAERTGGSVSTLTIQRTQQEDSAVYLCASSQGGASEAFFGQGTRLTVV.

The chain is built from TRBV7-9 and TRBJ1-2; 8 nucleotides match TRBD1. The CDR3 consists of 12 residues. The germline CDR1 and CDR2 sequences are SEHNR and FQNEAQ (reference sequence). The V gene end was trimmed by 5 bases and the J gene end by 10 bases; junction bases not matched to a gene: 6. CDR3 bases: TGTGCCAGCAGCCCCGGACAGGGTGACTACACCTTC. Encoded protein: CASSPGQGDYTF.

A note on this clonotype: A read error may be the cause here, since a much bigger clone is one base away. The chain joins TRBV4-2 to TRBJ1-1; D is unclear. The CDR3 extends over 12 amino acids. Germline values: CDR1 LGHNA, CDR2 YNFKEQ. V lost 8 bases and J 1 base, leaving 8 bases between the germline ends. The CDR3 sequence: CASGSRNTEAFF. CDR3 coding DNA: TGTGCCAGCGGGAGCAGGAACACTGAAGCTTTCTTT.

This clonotype was observed a few times. V usage is TRBV5-5 and J usage is TRBJ1-1; D perhaps matches TRBD1 (6 bases). The CDR3 covers 13 residues. Deletions cut 0 bases from V and 7 bases from J, with 10 bases between. Germline V gives CDR1 SGHKS, CDR2 YYEKEE (reference sequence). The CDR3 region has the DNA TGTGCCAGCAGCTTGGTATCACAGGGTGAAGCTTTCTTT. Protein: CASSLVSQGEAFF.

The rearrangement links TRBV25-1 to TRBJ2-5; 13 positions match TRBD2. The germline V gene encodes CDR1 MGHDK and CDR2 SYGVNS. This CDR3 spans 17 amino acids. J lost 2 bases, V lost 3 bases, and 6 bases had no gene match. The CDR3, as DNA: TGTGCCAGCAGTGACCCGGGACTAGCGGGACCGCAAGAGACCCAGTACTTC. Encoded protein: CASSDPGLAGPQETQYF.

The J gene is TRBJ1-5, the V gene TRBV11-1; TRBD1 aligns across 7 bases. Germline loops: CDR1 SGHAT, CDR2 FQDESV (reference sequence). Trimming took 1 base from V and 9 from J; bases not matched to a gene: 6. The CDR3 spans 14 residues. The CDR3 coding sequence is TGTGCCAGCAGCTTAGAGACAGGGTTTTCGCCCCAGCATTTT. Protein: CASSLETGFSPQHF.

V gene TRBV6-1 combines with J gene TRBJ1-1; TRBD1 matches at 8 bases. The CDR3 is 15 amino acids. Trimming removed 5 bases from V and 1 base from J; junction bases left unmatched: 6. The germline CDR1 and CDR2 sequences are MNHNS and SASEGT. CDR3: CASSLLTGANTEAFF. The DNA for the CDR3 is TGTGCCAGCAGTCTTTTGACAGGGGCGAACACTGAAGCTTTCTTT.

The J gene is TRBJ1-5, the V gene TRBV30; D is unresolved. Trimming took 5 bases from V and 0 from J, leaving 11 bases between them. CDR3 length: 14 amino acids. Per germline, CDR1 GTSNPN and CDR2 SVGIG (reference sequence). Written as DNA, the CDR3 is TGTGCCTGGGGCCGCTCGTATAGCAATCAGCCCCAGCATTTT. Its translation is CAWGRSYSNQPQHF.

This clonotype has only a few counts. The V and J genes are TRBV12-3 or TRBV12-4 and TRBJ2-7; 7 bases are a match to TRBD2. Losses at the gene ends were 5 bases for V and 6 bases for J; bases not matched to a gene: 10. This CDR3 has 14 residues. The CDR3 bases are TGTGCCAGCAGTCCCGGTCGGGAGGTAGGCGAGCAGTACTTC. Translated: CASSPGREVGEQYF.

CDR3 in amino acids: CASSVVSWDEQFF. CDR3 coding DNA: TGTGCCAGCAGCGTAGTGTCTTGGGATGAGCAGTTCTTC. The chain employs TRBV9 and TRBJ2-1; D is undetermined. Trimming removed 0 bases from V and 8 bases from J, with 9 bases in between. The CDR3 covers 13 residues. Per the germline V gene, CDR1 is SGDLS and CDR2 is YYNGEE. The full variable domain, in which reference TRBV9 and TRBJ2-1 provide the parts outside the CDR3, is DSGVTQTPKHLITATGQRVTLRCSPRSGDLSVYWYQQSLDQGLQFLIQYYNGEERAKGNILERFSAQQFPDLHSELNLSSLELGDSALYFCASSVVSWDEQFFGPGTRLTVL.

The CDR3 sequence is CSVEVGLAGGFSYEQYF. The DNA for the CDR3 is TGCAGCGTTGAAGTGGGACTAGCGGGGGGGTTCTCCTACGAGCAGTACTTC. V usage is TRBV29-1 and J usage is TRBJ2-7, with 16 bases identical to TRBD2. Unmatched junction bases numbered 3, after V lost 1 base and J lost 0 bases. The CDR3 sequence is 17 residues long. In germline, CDR1 is SQVTM, CDR2 ANQGSEA.

The V gene is TRBV20-1, the J gene TRBJ1-6; TRBD1 is a possible D gene (5 bases). V lost 6 bases and J lost 10, with 19 bases in between. Germline CDR1 DFQATT, CDR2 SNEGSKA (reference sequence). The CDR3 contains 14 residues. The CDR3 is CSASTGAGSSPLHF. The DNA for the CDR3 is TGCAGTGCAAGTACCGGGGCAGGGAGCTCACCCCTCCACTTT.

Ten or more counts support this clonotype. The V and J genes are TRBV6-4 and TRBJ1-6; D not resolved. Germline V lookup: CDR1 MRHNA, CDR2 SNTAGT. CDR3 length: 13 amino acids. V was shortened by 2 bases and J by 7 bases, with 6 bases between the two germline ends. This CDR3 is CASSDTVNSPLHF. CDR3 bases: TGTGCCAGCAGTGACACCGTAAATTCACCCCTCCACTTT.

This clonotype was observed a single time. This chain links TRBV15 with TRBJ2-5, with 11 bases identical to TRBD1. The CDR3 spans 18 residues. The trim removed 0 bases at V and 1 base at J, leaving 7 bases unmatched. Germline CDR1 LNHNV, CDR2 YYDKDF (reference sequence). This CDR3 reads CATSRDRGDRGSQETQYF. Written as DNA, the CDR3 is TGTGCCACCAGCAGAGATCGGGGGGACAGGGGGTCCCAAGAGACCCAGTACTTC.

A remark on this clonotype: A much larger clone differs by one base, so this may be a read error. The chain carries TRBV11-2 and TRBJ2-7, with TRBD1 as a possible D gene (6 bases). This CDR3 has 13 residues. Looked up from germline, CDR1 is SGHAT and CDR2 is FQNNGV. CDR3 in amino acids: CAGSPIQGNEQYF. The CDR3 bases are TGTGCCGGCAGCCCGATTCAGGGGAACGAGCAGTACTTC. The full variable domain, rest sourced from reference TRBV11-2 and TRBJ2-7, is EAGVAQSPRYKIIEKRQSVAFWCNPISGHATLYWYQQILGQGPKLLIQFQNNGVVDDSQLPKDRFSAERLKGVDSTLKIQPAKLEDSAVYLCAGSPIQGNEQYFGPGTRLTVT.

This clonotype was recorded at least ten times. The chain links TRBV2 to TRBJ2-7, with D perhaps TRBD1 (6 bases). From germline, CDR1 is SNHLY and CDR2 FYNNEI. V dropped 6 bases and J dropped 0 bases, with 12 bases sitting between them. The CDR3 spans 14 residues. The CDR3 region is CASRVNRDSYEQYF. For the CDR3, the DNA is TGTGCCAGCAGAGTCAACAGGGACTCCTACGAGCAGTACTTC.

This clonotype was seen at least ten times. The CDR3 DNA is TGTGCCAGCAAGGTCAGGGGCTACGAGCAGTACTTC. It codes for CASKVRGYEQYF. This chain links TRBV13 with TRBJ2-7, with a tentative D call TRBD1 (6 bases). The V end was cut by 7 bases, the J end by 3 bases, with 10 bases between. Germline CDR1 and CDR2: PRHDT and FYEKMQ (reference sequence). This CDR3 contains 12 residues.

This clonotype was counted only a few times. In nucleotides, the CDR3 is TGTGCCAGCAGTTTTGGGCGAAACGAGCAGTACTTC. It translates to CASSFGRNEQYF. V gene TRBV28 combines with J gene TRBJ2-7; D is unclear. The CDR3 is 12 amino acids. Trimming removed 3 bases from V and 5 bases from J, with 8 bases in between. Germline V gene lookup returns CDR1 MDHEN and CDR2 SYDVKM.

DNA for the CDR3: TGTGCCACCAGCAGAGCCAGCGGCAATTCACCCCTCCACTTT. This gives the protein CATSRASGNSPLHF. This chain joins TRBV15 and TRBJ1-6; D not certain. With 1 base removed from V and 7 bases from J, the gap between germline ends came to 8 bases. CDR1 and CDR2 (germline): LNHNV, YYDKDF (reference sequence). CDR3 length equals 14 residues.

About this clonotype: Relative to the germline gene, one junction end is altered; a read error may explain this. The CDR3 DNA reads as TGCGCCAGCACCTGGGGGGACGTGGAAGCTTTCTTT. It is translated as CASTWGDVEAFF. V usage is TRBV9 and J usage is TRBJ1-1; a weak D match, TRBD1 (5 bases). The CDR3 has 12 amino acids. Germline loops: CDR1 SGDLS, CDR2 YYNGEE. The whole variable domain, filled in from reference TRBV9 and TRBJ1-1, reads DSGVTQTPKHLITATGQRVTLRCSPRSGDLSVYWYQQSLDQGLQFLIQYYNGEERAKGNILERFSAQQFPDLHSELNLSSLELGDSALYFCASTWGDVEAFFGQGTRLTVV.

The genes are TRBV2 and TRBJ2-5; D call uncertain. V lost 4 bases to trimming and J lost 5 bases, with 11 bases between them. This CDR3 has 13 residues. Germline CDR1 reads SNHLY; CDR2 reads FYNNEI. CDR3 region: CASSGSPRETQYF. CDR3 bases: TGTGCCAGCAGTGGGAGCCCCAGGGAGACCCAGTACTTC.

This chain joins TRBV15 and TRBJ1-2; 9 positions match TRBD1. The CDR3 length is 16 residues. Looked up from germline, CDR1 is LNHNV and CDR2 is YYDKDF (reference sequence). The junction had 9 bases not matched to a gene; V was cut back by 1 base and J by 6 bases. The CDR3 DNA follows: TGTGCCACCAGCAGAGGAGTTACAGGGGGCGCAAATGGCTACACCTTC. This translates into CATSRGVTGGANGYTF.

The chain carries TRBV6-5 and TRBJ1-2, with 7 bases identical to TRBD1. V lost 2 bases, J lost 4 bases, and 16 bases stayed unmatched. This CDR3 region has 18 residues. CDR1 and CDR2 (germline): MNHEY, SVGAGI. The CDR3 protein is CASSYDRQGGPSLYGYTF. In nucleotides, the CDR3 is TGTGCCAGCAGTTACGATAGGCAGGGGGGCCCTTCCCTCTATGGCTACACCTTC.

To note about this clonotype: It may be a read error: a sequence one base away is much more abundant. The J gene is TRBJ1-1, the V gene TRBV7-2; 10 bases fit TRBD1. CDR3 length: 14 residues. J was trimmed by 6 bases and V by 3 bases; bases with no gene match: 4. Germline V gives CDR1 SGHTA, CDR2 FQGNSA. The CDR3 protein is CASSLVGTGAEAFF. The CDR3 DNA sequence: TGTGCCAGCAGCTTGGTAGGGACAGGGGCTGAAGCTTTCTTT.

Worth noting for this clonotype: Sequence at one end of the junction differs from germline and may be a read error. The V gene is TRBV7-3, the J gene TRBJ1-6; D is uncertain. In germline, CDR1 is SGHTA, CDR2 FQGTGA. There are 14 residues in the CDR3. The CDR3 sequence is CASTPRRFESPLHF. The CDR3 coding sequence is TGCGCCAGCACCCCAAGACGGTTCGAGTCACCCCTCCACTTT.

The rearrangement links TRBV7-9 to TRBJ2-5; the match to TRBD2 covers 8 bases. The germline V gene encodes CDR1 SEHNR and CDR2 FQNEAQ (reference sequence). The CDR3 is made up of 15 amino acids. After removal of 5 bases from V and 2 bases from J, the junction contained 7 bases not matched to a gene. CDR3 region: CASSPGTRVQETQYF. CDR3 coding DNA: TGTGCCAGCAGCCCCGGGACTAGGGTACAAGAGACCCAGTACTTC.